The T cell receptor (beta chain) described here comes from a study of control samples from healthy donors and cancer patients. Produced via immunoSEQ multiplex PCR; TCRdb's table is partial and in-frame only. The table records tens of thousands of clones, roughly 84% of them present only once. V lost 6 bases to trimming and J lost 6 bases; unmatched junction nucleotides: 4. This CDR3 contains 13 residues. Germline V gene sequence: CDR1 MNHEY, CDR2 SVGAGI. This receptor was obtained from a woman aged 45-65 years with lung cancer. V and J are TRBV6-5 and TRBJ2-7; TRBD1 matches at 11 bases. Material: PBMCs. CDR3 sequence: CASRDRGLSEQYF. As DNA, the CDR3 is TGTGCCAGCAGGGACAGGGGGCTCTCCGAGCAGTACTTC.